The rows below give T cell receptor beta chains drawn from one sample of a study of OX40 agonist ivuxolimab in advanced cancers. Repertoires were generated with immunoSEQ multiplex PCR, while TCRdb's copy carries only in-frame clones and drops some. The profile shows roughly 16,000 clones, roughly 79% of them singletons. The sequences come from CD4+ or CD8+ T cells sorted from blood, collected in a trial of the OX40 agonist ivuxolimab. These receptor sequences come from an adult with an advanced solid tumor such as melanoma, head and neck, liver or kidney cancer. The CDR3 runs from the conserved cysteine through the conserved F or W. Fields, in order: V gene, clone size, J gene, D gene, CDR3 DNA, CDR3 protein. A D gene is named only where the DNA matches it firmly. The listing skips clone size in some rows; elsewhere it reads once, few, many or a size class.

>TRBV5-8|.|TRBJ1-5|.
TGTGCCAGCAGCTTCGGTCCTACTCAGCCCCAGCATTTT
CASSFGPTQPQHF
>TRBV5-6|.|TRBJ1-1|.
TGTGCCAGCAGCTTCGGTGGACCTGAAGCTTTCTTT
CASSFGGPEAFF
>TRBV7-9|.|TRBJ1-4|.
TGTGCCAGCAAAGGAATGGAGGAAAAACTGTTTTTT
CASKGMEEKLFF
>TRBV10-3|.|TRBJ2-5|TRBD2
TGTGCCATCAGTGAGGGGCTAGCGGGGTCTTTAGCCGAGACCCAGTACTTC
CAISEGLAGSLAETQYF
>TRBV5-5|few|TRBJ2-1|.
TGTGCCAGCAGCTTGGCCTTCCCCTACAATGAGCAGTTCTTC
CASSLAFPYNEQFF
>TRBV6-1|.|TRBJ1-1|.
TGTGCCAGCAGTGCCCCCGGGGGGGCCGAAGCTTTCTTT
CASSAPGGAEAFF
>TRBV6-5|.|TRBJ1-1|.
TGTGCCAGCAGCTGGGGGGGAGTGAACACTGAAGCTTTCTTT
CASSWGGVNTEAFF
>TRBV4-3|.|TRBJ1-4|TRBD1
TGCGCCAGCAGCCAAGATACTTGGGGGACAGACCTAATTGAAAAACTGTTTTTT
CASSQDTWGTDLIEKLFF
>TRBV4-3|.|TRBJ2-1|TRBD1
TGCGCCAGCAGCCAAGCCAGGACAGGGGGCTGGGATGAGCAGTTCTTC
CASSQARTGGWDEQFF
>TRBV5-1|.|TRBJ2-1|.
TGCGCCAGCAGCCCGGGACTCGACTACAATGAGCAGTTCTTC
CASSPGLDYNEQFF
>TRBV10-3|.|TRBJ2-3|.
TGTGCCATCAGTGAGCCAGGCAGCACAGATACGCAGTATTTT
CAISEPGSTDTQYF
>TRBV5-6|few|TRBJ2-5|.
TGTGCCAGCAGCCCGGAGGGGGGGGCCGTCGATCAAGAGACCCAGTACTTC
CASSPEGGAVDQETQYF
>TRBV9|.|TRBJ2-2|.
TGTGCCAGCAGCGTAGCCGGGTCAGTACCGAACACCGGGGAGCTGTTTTTT
CASSVAGSVPNTGELFF
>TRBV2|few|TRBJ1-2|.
TGTGCCGGCTTGGGCGGGTACTATGGCTACACCTTC
CAGLGGYYGYTF
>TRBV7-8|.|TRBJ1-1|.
TGTGCCAGCAATCCCCTGGTCACTGAAGCTTTCTTT
CASNPLVTEAFF
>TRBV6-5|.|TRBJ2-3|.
TGTGCCAGCGCGCTGGCGGTCACAGATACGCAGTATTTT
CASALAVTDTQYF
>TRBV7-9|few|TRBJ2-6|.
TGTGCCAGCAGCCCCAGTAAAGTATCTGGGGCCAACGTCCTGACTTTC
CASSPSKVSGANVLTF
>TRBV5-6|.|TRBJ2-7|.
TGTGCCAGCACTGTGGGGCGGGGATACGAGCAGTACTTC
CASTVGRGYEQYF
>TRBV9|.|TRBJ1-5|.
TGTGCCAGCAGCCTTGGGGCAGGGAATCAGCCCCAGCATTTT
CASSLGAGNQPQHF
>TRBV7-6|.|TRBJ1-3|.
TGTGCCAGCAGCTTAGCGCGGGAGGCTGGAAACACCATATATTTT
CASSLAREAGNTIYF
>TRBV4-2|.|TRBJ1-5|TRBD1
TGTGCCAGCAGCCAACAGACAGGGGAAGATCAGCCCCAGCATTTT
CASSQQTGEDQPQHF
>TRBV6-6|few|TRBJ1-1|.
TGTGCCAGCAACCCTACCCCCAACATGTTGAACACTGAAGCTTTCTTT
CASNPTPNMLNTEAFF
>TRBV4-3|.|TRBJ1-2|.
TGCGCCAGCAGCCAAGAAAGCGGCAGATCAGGCTACACCTTC
CASSQESGRSGYTF
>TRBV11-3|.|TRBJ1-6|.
TGTGCCAGCAGCTCCCAAGGGACGAGGGGGGAGTCACCCCTCCACTTT
CASSSQGTRGESPLHF
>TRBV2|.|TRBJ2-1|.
TGTGCCAGCGCGTGGTCCTTTGGCAATGAGCAGTTCTTC
CASAWSFGNEQFF
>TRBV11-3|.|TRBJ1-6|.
TGTGCCAGCAGCTTAGGTGGCGGATTCTATAATTCACCCCTCCACTTT
CASSLGGGFYNSPLHF
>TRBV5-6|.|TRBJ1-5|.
TGTGCCAGCAGCTTGGCCAGGGAGGGCAATCAGCCCCAGCATTTT
CASSLAREGNQPQHF
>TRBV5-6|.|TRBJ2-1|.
TGTGCCAGCAGCGAGACTATCAATGAGCAGTTCTTC
CASSETINEQFF
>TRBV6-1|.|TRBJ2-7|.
TGTGCCAGCAGTGAAGGGTTGGCAGGGAGCTCCTACGAGCAGTACTTC
CASSEGLAGSSYEQYF
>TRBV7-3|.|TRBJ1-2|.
TGTGCCAGCAGCCCCCACGGGGGGGCGCGGGGCTATGGCTACACCTTC
CASSPHGGARGYGYTF
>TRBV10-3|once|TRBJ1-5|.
TGTGCCATCAGTGAGGGGGGGCAGGGCAATCAGCCCCAGCATTTT
CAISEGGQGNQPQHF
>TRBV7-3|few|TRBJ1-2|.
TGTGCCAGCAGCCCTACGGTCGGGGGCGGCTACACCTTC
CASSPTVGGGYTF
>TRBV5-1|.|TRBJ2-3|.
TGCGCCAGCAGCCCAACCGTTACCACAGATACGCAGTATTTT
CASSPTVTTDTQYF
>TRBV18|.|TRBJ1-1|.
TGTGCCAGCTCACCACCAGGGAGGAACACTGAAGCTTTCTTT
CASSPPGRNTEAFF
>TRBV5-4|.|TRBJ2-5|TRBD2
TGTGCCAGCAGCTTGATCCAGCGGGGGGAGGAGACCCAGTACTTC
CASSLIQRGEETQYF
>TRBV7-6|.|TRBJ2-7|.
TGTGCCAGCAGCCTCCAACCCGACCTATCCTACGAGCAGTACTTC
CASSLQPDLSYEQYF
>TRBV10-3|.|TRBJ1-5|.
TGTGCCATCAGTGTACCCCCGGACCCCTCCACAGAATACCTAAATCAGCCCCAGCATTTT
CAISVPPDPSTEYLNQPQHF
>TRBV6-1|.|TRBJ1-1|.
TGTGCCAGCCACCAGGGACAACCCATGAACACTGAAGCTTTCTTT
CASHQGQPMNTEAFF
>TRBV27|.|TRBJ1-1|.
TGTGCCCCCCATTGGGAAGAGGGGGGAGCTGAAGCTTTCTTT
CAPHWEEGGAEAFF
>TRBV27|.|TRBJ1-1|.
TGTGCCAGCAGTCCCGGGGCCACTGAAGCTTTCTTT
CASSPGATEAFF
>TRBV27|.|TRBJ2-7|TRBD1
TGTGCCAGCAGCGAGGTAGGGGGCCTGTTCTACGAGCAGTACTTC
CASSEVGGLFYEQYF
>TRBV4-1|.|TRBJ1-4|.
TGCGCCAGCAGCCAAGAGGATCCGGGGTGGGGTGAAAAACTGTTTTTT
CASSQEDPGWGEKLFF
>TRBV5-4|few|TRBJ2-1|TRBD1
TGTGCCAGCAGCGGGACAGGTTTAATTTACAATGAGCAGTTCTTC
CASSGTGLIYNEQFF
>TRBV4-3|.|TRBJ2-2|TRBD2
TGCGCCAGCAGCCAAGAGTGGGCTAGCGGGGGTACCGGGGAGCTGTTTTTT
CASSQEWASGGTGELFF
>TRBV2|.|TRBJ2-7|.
TGTGCCAGCAGTGACCCTCAGGGGATTATCACCTACGAGCAGTACTTC
CASSDPQGIITYEQYF
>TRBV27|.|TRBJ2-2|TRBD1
TGTGCCAGCAGTTTAGGGACAGGGGGGAGTTACGGGGAGCTGTTTTTT
CASSLGTGGSYGELFF
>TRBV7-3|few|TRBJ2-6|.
TGTGCCAGCAGCTTAATGGCTGGGGCCAACGTCCTGACTTTC
CASSLMAGANVLTF
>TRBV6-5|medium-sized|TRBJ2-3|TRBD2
TGTGCCAGCAGGTCCGGACTAGCGGGCACAGATACGCAGTATTTT
CASRSGLAGTDTQYF
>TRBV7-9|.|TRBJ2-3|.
TGTGCCAGCAGCTTAAGATATGCAGATACGCAGTATTTT
CASSLRYADTQYF
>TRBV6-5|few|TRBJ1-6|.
TGTGCCAGCAGTTACAGGGACTATAATTCACCCCTCCACTTT
CASSYRDYNSPLHF
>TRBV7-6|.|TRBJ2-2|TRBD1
TGTGCCAGCAGCAACCCGAGGGACAGTCTAAACACCGGGGAGCTGTTTTTT
CASSNPRDSLNTGELFF
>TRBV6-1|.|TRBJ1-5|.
TGTGCCAGCAGGGGAGAAGGGCTTCACCAGCATTTT
CASRGEGLHQHF
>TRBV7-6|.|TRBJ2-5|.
TGTGCCAGCAGCTTCTGGGGGTATGAAGAGACCCAGTACTTC
CASSFWGYEETQYF
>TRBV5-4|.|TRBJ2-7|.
TGTGCCAGCAGCCCCCGGGACGGAGACTACGAGCAGTACTTC
CASSPRDGDYEQYF
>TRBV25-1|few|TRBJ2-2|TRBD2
TGTGCCAGCAGTGAGGGGACTACCACCGGGGAGCTGTTTTTT
CASSEGTTTGELFF
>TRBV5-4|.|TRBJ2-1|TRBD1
TGTGCCAGCAGCTCGCCGGGACAGGGGCTAAATGAGCAGTTCTTC
CASSSPGQGLNEQFF
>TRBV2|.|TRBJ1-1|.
TGTGCCAGCAGCCACGCGAAGGGCTCGAACACTGAAGCTTTCTTT
CASSHAKGSNTEAFF
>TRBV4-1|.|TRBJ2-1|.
TGCGCCAGCAGCCAAGCGGCAGGGAACAATGAGCAGTTCTTC
CASSQAAGNNEQFF